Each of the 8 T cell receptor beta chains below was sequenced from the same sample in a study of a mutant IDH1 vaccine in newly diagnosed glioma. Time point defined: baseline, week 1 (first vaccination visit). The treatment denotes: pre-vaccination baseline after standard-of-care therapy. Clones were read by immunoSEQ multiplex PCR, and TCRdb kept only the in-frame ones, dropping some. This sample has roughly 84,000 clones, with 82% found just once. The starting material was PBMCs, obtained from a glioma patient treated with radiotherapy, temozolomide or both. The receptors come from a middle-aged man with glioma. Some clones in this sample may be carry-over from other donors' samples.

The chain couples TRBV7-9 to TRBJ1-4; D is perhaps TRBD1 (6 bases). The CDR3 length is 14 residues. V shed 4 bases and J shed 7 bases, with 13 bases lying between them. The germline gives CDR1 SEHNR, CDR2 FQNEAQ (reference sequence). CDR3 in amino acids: CASSWGAASEKLFF. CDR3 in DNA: TGTGCCAGCAGCTGGGGGGCAGCGAGTGAAAAACTGTTTTTT.

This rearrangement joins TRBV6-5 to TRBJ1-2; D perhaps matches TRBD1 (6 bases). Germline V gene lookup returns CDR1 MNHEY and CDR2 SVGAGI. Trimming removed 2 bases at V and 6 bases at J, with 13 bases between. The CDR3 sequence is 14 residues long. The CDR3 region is CASSYNTGGDGYTF. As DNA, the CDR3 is TGTGCCAGCAGTTACAACACGGGGGGCGATGGCTACACCTTC.

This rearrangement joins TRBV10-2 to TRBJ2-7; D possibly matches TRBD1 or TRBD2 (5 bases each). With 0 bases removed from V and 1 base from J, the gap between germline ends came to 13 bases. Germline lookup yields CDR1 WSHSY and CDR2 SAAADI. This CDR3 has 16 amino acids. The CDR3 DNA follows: TGCGCCAGCAGTGAGTCGGGACCGAAATCATCCTACGAGCAGTACTTC. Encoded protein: CASSESGPKSSYEQYF.

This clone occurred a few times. The CDR3 DNA sequence: TGTGCCAGCTCACCGACTACTGGGACGAACACTGAAGCTTTCTTT. Protein: CASSPTTGTNTEAFF. This sequence joins TRBV18 and TRBJ1-1; TRBD1 is a possible D gene (5 bases). Trimming cost V 3 bases and J 1 base, with 12 bases left between them. Per germline, CDR1 KGHSH and CDR2 LQKENI. The CDR3 sequence is 15 residues long.

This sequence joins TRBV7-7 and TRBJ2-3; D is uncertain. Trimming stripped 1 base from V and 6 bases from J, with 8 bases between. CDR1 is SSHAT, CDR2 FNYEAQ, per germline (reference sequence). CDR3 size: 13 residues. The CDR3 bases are TGTGCCAGCAGCTTAGGTTTGCGCGATACGCAGTATTTT. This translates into CASSLGLRDTQYF.

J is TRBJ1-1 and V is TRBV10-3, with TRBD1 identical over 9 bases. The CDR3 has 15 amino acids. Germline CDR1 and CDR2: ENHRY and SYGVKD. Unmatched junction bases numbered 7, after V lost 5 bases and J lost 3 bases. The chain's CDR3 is CAISPGTGSDTEAFF. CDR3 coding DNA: TGTGCCATCAGTCCCGGGACAGGGTCGGACACTGAAGCTTTCTTT.

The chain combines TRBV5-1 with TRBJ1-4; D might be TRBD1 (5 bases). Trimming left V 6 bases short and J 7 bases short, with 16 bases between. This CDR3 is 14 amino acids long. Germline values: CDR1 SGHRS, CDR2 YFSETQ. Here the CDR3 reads CASTPHPGTEKLFF. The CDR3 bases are TGCGCCAGCACCCCCCACCCAGGGACTGAAAAACTGTTTTTT.

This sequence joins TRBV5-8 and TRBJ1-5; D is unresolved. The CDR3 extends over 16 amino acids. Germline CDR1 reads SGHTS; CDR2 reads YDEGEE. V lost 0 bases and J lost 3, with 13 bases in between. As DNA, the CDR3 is TGTGCCAGCAGCTTGGGGGCAGGAGTGGCCAATCAGCCCCAGCATTTT. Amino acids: CASSLGAGVANQPQHF.